The 6 T cell receptor beta chains below come from one sample, sequenced in a study of graft-versus-host responses after intestinal transplantation. The method was immunoSEQ multiplex PCR; TCRdb's version includes in-frame clones alone and lacks a portion of them. In the table there are roughly 29,000 clones, 87% of which are singletons. This material consisted of PBMCs, taken about 420 days after intestinal transplantation. The receptors come from a human patient who received an intestinal transplant, so some T cells may come from the graft donor.

This chain connects TRBV29-1 to TRBJ1-2, with 9 bases that match TRBD1. Germline lookup yields CDR1 SQVTM and CDR2 ANQGSEA. This CDR3 spans 13 amino acids. Trimming removed 6 bases from V and 5 bases from J; junction bases left unmatched: 7. Here the CDR3 DNA reads TGCAGCGTCGTAACAGGGGGCGGGTATGGCTACACCTTC. Its protein product is CSVVTGGGYGYTF.

The V gene is TRBV5-8, the J gene TRBJ2-1, with D maybe TRBD1 (5 bases). The germline V and J ends were trimmed by 0 bases and 0 bases, with 10 bases remaining between them. CDR3 length: 16 amino acids. Germline V lookup: CDR1 SGHTS, CDR2 YDEGEE. CDR3 in DNA: TGTGCCAGCAGCTTGGCCCAGGGAAACTCCTACAATGAGCAGTTCTTC. Its protein product is CASSLAQGNSYNEQFF.

This clone was seen once. The genes are TRBV7-8 and TRBJ2-7, with D unclear. The V end was cut by 4 bases, the J end by 2 bases, with 3 bases between. The CDR3 is 11 amino acids. Germline CDR1 reads SGHVS; CDR2 reads FQNEAQ. The CDR3 protein is CASSSTYEQYF. In nucleotides, the CDR3 is TGTGCCAGCAGCTCCACCTACGAGCAGTACTTC.

This clone was seen just once. The genes are TRBV28 and TRBJ2-6, with D perhaps TRBD1 (5 bases). The germline V gene encodes CDR1 MDHEN and CDR2 SYDVKM. The CDR3 is 18 residues long. Trimming removed 2 bases at V and 1 base at J, with 15 bases between. CDR3 in DNA: TGTGCCAGCAGTTTACGGCAGGGCAGGGCGTCTGGGGCCAACGTCCTGACTTTC. Its translation is CASSLRQGRASGANVLTF.

V is TRBV5-1 and J is TRBJ2-3, with D possibly being TRBD2 (6 bases). CDR1 is SGHRS and CDR2 is YFSETQ in the germline V gene. With 0 bases removed from V and 9 bases from J, the gap between germline ends came to 20 bases. This CDR3 has 16 residues. CDR3 in amino acids: CASSLEGGTRTQTQYF. The DNA of the CDR3 is TGCGCCAGCAGCTTGGAGGGAGGTACGCGAACTCAAACGCAGTATTTT.

This chain uses TRBV15 with TRBJ2-5, with D uncertain. This CDR3 contains 13 residues. Germline CDR1 and CDR2: LNHNV and YYDKDF (reference sequence). V was cut by 0 bases and J by 5 bases, with 7 bases left in between. The CDR3 DNA is TGTGCCACCAGCAGAGATGCTCGGGAGACCCAGTACTTC. Amino acids: CATSRDARETQYF.